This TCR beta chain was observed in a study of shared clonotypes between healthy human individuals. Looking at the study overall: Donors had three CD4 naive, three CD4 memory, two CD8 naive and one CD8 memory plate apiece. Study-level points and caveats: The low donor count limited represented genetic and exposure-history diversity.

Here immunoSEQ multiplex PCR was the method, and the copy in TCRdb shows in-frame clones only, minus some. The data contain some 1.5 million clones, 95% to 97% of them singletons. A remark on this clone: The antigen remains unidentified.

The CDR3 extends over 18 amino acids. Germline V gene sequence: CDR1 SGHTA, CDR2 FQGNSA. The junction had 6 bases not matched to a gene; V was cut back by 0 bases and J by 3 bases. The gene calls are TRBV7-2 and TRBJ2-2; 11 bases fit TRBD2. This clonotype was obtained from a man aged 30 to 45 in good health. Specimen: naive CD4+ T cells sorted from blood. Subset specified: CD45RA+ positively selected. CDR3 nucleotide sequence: TGTGCCAGCAGCTTAGCCTCGGGACTAGCGGAGTACACCGGGGAGCTGTTTTTT. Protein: CASSLASGLAEYTGELFF.